This T cell receptor (beta chain) was recovered during a study of T cells in Graves' hyperthyroidism and ophthalmopathy. Overall study results and limits: Stable hyperthyroidism and ophthalmopathy were separated using 13 V-J signatures.

Stable hyperthyroidism: no ophthalmopathy progression over 18 months of follow-up. Clinicians diagnosed patients from clinical symptoms, serum thyroxine and TRAb, thyroid ultrasound and orbital computed tomography. Extraction of PBMCs used 8 to 10 ml of fresh peripheral blood. Details on this clonotype: Its antigen is currently unknown.

Per the germline V gene, CDR1 is SGHRS and CDR2 is YFSETQ. The V gene end was trimmed by 6 bases and the J gene end by 6 bases; junction bases not matched to a gene: 11. This CDR3 contains 14 residues. Regions amplified from RNA transcripts were the TCR beta CDR3 regions. The HTBI primer set drove a first-round RT-PCR of the TCR CDR3. TCRdb reprocessed the multiplex PCR reads via MiXCR and lists one record per CDR3 protein. The sample has around 200,000 distinct CDR3 sequences; 18% are singletons. This TCR came from a man in his forties with Graves' hyperthyroidism. V usage is TRBV5-1 and J usage is TRBJ1-1; 7 bases line up with TRBD1. Sample: blood. CDR3 sequence reads: CASTDRVGGAEAFF. Written as DNA, the CDR3 is TGCGCCAGCACCGACAGGGTTGGAGGTGCTGAAGCTTTCTTT.